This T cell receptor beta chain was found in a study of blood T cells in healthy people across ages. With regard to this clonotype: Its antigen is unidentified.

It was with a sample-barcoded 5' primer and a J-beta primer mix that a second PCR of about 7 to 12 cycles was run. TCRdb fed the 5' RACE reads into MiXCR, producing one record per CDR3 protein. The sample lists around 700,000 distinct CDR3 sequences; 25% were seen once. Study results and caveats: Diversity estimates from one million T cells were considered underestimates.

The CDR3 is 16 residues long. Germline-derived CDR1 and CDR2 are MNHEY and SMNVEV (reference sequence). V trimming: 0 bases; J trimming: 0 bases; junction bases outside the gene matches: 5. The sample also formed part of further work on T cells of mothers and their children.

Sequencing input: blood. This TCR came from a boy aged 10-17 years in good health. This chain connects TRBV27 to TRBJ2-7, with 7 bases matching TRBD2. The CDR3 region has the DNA TGTGCCAGCAGTTTATCGATAGGCGGGAGCTCCTACGAGCAGTACTTC. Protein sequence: CASSLSIGGSSYEQYF.